The sequence of this T cell receptor beta chain was determined in a study of T cell responses to AZD1222 COVID-19 vaccine. Trimming shortened V by 8 bases and J by 5 bases, and 16 bases separated the two germline ends. The CDR3 sequence is 14 residues long. CDR1 is MNHEY and CDR2 is SMNVEV in the germline V gene (reference sequence). Profiling relied on immunoSEQ multiplex PCR, and the TCRdb table lists in-frame clones only, not all of them. The sample records 95,000 to 150,000 clones, less than 95% being singletons. This clone came up once. No antigen is known for it. Study-level findings and limits: Spike-specific TCR breadth and depth rose after two AZD1222 doses. Among the donors, most were white British and more were female, and clonal diversity was possibly underestimated. None of the repertoires were sampled until the peak T cell response had passed.

The clonotype comes from an adult in good health. The sequencing here drew on peripheral blood, taken on day 0 of MenACWY control vaccination. The rearrangement uses TRBV27 and TRBJ1-5; D remains ambiguous. CDR3 sequence: CASAPRVGDQPQHF. CDR3 DNA sequence: TGTGCCAGCGCCCCACGGGTAGGCGATCAGCCCCAGCATTTT.